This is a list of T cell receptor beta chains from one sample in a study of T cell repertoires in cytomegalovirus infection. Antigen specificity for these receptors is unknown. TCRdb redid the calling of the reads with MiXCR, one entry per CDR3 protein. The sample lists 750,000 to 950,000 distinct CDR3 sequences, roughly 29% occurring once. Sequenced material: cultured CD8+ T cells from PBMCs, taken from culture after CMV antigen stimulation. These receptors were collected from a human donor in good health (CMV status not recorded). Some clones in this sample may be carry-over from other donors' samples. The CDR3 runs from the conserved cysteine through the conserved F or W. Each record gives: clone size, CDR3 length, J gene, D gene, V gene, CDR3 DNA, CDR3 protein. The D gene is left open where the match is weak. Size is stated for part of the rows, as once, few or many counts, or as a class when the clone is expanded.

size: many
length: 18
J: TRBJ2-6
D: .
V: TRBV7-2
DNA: TGTGCCAGCAGCTTAGGACAGTTTTTGAGCTCTGGGGCCAACGTCCTGACTTTC
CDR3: CASSLGQFLSSGANVLTF

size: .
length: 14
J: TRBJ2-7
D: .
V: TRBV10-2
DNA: TGCGCCAGCAGCCGAAGCGGTTTCCCTTACGAGCAGTACTTC
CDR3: CASSRSGFPYEQYF

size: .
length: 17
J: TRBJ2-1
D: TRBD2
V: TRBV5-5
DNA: TGTGCCAGCAGCTTGGGCGGGGCAGCGGGGGGCTGGGGGGAGCAGTTCTTC
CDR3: CASSLGGAAGGWGEQFF

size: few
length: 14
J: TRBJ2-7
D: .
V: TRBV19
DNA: TGTGCCAGTAGTATAGAATCAGGGACCTACGAGCAGTACTTC
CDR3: CASSIESGTYEQYF

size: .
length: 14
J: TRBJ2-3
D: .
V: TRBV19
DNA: TGTGCCAGTAAAGGGGGTTTTAGCACAGATACGCAGTATTTT
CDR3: CASKGGFSTDTQYF

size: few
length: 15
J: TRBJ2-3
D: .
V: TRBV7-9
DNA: TGTGCCAGCACCACCACCCAGCGGAAGACAGATACGCAGTATTTT
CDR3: CASTTTQRKTDTQYF

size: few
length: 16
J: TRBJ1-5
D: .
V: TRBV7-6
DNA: TGTGCCAGCAGCTTAGTCGGGGGCTTGAGCAATCAGCCCCAGCATTTT
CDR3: CASSLVGGLSNQPQHF

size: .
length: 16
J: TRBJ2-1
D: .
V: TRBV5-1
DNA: TGCGCCAGCAGCTTGTCTCGGGACAACTCCTACAATGAGCAGTTCTTC
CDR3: CASSLSRDNSYNEQFF

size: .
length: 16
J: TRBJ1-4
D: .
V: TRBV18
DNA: TGTGCCAGCTCACCTTCCGACGGTGCAACTAATGAAAAACTGTTTTTT
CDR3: CASSPSDGATNEKLFF

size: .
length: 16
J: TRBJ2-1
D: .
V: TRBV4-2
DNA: TGTGCCAGCAGCCAAGATCTGGGACGGGTTTATGGTGAGCAGTTCTTC
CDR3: CASSQDLGRVYGEQFF

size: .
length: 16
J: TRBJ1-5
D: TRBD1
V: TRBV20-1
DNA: TGCAGTGCTGGCGTGGACAGGGACTATAGCAATCAGCCCCAGCATTTT
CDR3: CSAGVDRDYSNQPQHF

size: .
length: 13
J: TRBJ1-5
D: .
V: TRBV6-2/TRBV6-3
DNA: TGTGCCAGCAAAGGCAGGGTGAATCAGCCCCAGCATTTT
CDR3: CASKGRVNQPQHF

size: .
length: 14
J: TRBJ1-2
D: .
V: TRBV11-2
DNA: TGTGCCAGCAGCTTAGGAGGAATGGACTATGGCTACACCTTC
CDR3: CASSLGGMDYGYTF

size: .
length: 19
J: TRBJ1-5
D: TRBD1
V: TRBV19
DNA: TGTGCCAGTAGTGGCCCCAACAGGGGGAAGGTCTATAGCAATCAGCCCCAGCATTTT
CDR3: CASSGPNRGKVYSNQPQHF

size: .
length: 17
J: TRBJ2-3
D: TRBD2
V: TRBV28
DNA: TGTGCCAGCAGTTTTTGGCTAGCGGGGGGTGAGACAGATACGCAGTATTTT
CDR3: CASSFWLAGGETDTQYF

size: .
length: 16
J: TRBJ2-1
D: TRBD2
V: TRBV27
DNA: TGTGCCAGCAGCCTGACTAGCGGGGGCTTTTACAATGAGCAGTTCTTC
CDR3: CASSLTSGGFYNEQFF

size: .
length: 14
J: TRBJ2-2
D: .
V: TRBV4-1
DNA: TGCGCCAGCAGCCGATCATTTAGAGCCGGGGAGCTGTTTTTT
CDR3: CASSRSFRAGELFF

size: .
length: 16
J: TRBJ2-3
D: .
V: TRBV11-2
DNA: TGTGCCAGCAGCTCGGTGGGGGGACCCCCAACAGATACGCAGTATTTT
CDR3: CASSSVGGPPTDTQYF

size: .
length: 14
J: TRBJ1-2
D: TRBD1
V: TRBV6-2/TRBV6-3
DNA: TGTGCCAGCAGTTCCTCGGACAGGTACTATGGCTACACCTTC
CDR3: CASSSSDRYYGYTF

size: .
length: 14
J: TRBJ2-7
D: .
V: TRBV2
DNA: TGTGCCAGCAGTGGATCTATGGATGGATACGAGCAGTACTTC
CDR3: CASSGSMDGYEQYF

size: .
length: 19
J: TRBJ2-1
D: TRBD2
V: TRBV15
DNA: TGTGCCACCAGCTCACTCCGAGGACTAGCGGGGGTCTACAGCAATGAGCAGTTCTTC
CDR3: CATSSLRGLAGVYSNEQFF

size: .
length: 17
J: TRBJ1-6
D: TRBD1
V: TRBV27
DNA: TGTGCCAGCAGTCCCCGGGACAGGGGGCATTATAATTCACCCCTCCACTTT
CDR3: CASSPRDRGHYNSPLHF

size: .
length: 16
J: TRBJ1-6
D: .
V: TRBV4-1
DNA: TGCGCCAGCAGCCAAGATTCTTACTCCTATAATTCACCCCTCCACTTT
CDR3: CASSQDSYSYNSPLHF

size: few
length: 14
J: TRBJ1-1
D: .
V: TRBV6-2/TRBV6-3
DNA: TGTGCATGCGGGGAAAAGGCGACGAACACTGAAGCTTTCTTT
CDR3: CACGEKATNTEAFF

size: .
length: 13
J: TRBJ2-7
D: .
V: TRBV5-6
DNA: TGTGCCAGCAGCTTGGCCTACAGGTATGAGCAGTACTTC
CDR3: CASSLAYRYEQYF

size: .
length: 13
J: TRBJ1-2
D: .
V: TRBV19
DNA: TGTGCCAGTAGTATCGACAGCCTCTATGGCTACACCTTC
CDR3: CASSIDSLYGYTF

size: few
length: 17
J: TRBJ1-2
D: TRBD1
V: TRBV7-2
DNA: TGTGCCAGCAGCTTGCCCGGGACAGGGGGGATCGACTATGGCTACACCTTC
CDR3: CASSLPGTGGIDYGYTF

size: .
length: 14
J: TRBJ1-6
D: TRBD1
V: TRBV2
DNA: TGTGCCAGCTATCCGGGACAGAATAATTCACCCCTCCACTTT
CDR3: CASYPGQNNSPLHF

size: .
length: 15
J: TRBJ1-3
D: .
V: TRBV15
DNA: TGTGCCACCAGCAGAGATCTTGGGGATGGAAACACCATATATTTT
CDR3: CATSRDLGDGNTIYF

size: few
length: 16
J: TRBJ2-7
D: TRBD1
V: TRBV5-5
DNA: TGTGCCAGCAGCTTGGCCGGGACAGGGGTCCACTACGAGCAGTACTTC
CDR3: CASSLAGTGVHYEQYF

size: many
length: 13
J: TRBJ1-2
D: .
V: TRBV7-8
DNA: TGTGCCAGCAGCTTAGGGGCAGGGGTTGGCTACACCTTC
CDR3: CASSLGAGVGYTF

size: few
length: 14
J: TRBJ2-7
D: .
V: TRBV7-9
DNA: TGTGCCAGCAGCTTAGTGGGTCCCGGGGCCGAGCAGTACTTC
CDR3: CASSLVGPGAEQYF

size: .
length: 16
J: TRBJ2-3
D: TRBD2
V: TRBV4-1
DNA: TGCGCCAGCAGCCAACAAGCGGGGGGGTCCACAGATACGCAGTATTTT
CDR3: CASSQQAGGSTDTQYF

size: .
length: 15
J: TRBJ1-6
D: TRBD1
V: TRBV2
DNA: TGTGCCAGCAGTGACCCGGGACAGTATAATTCACCCCTCCACTTT
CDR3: CASSDPGQYNSPLHF

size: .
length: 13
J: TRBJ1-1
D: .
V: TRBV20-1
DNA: TGCAGTGCCCTGGGACTTGGGGGAACTGAAGCTTTCTTT
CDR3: CSALGLGGTEAFF

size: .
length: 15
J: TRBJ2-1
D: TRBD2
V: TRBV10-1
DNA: TGCGCCAGCAGTGGGAATAGCGGGGGGGCTGGTGAGCAGTTCTTC
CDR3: CASSGNSGGAGEQFF

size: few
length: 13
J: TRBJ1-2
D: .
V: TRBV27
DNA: TGTGCCAGCAGGACAGGACCTAACTATGGCTACACCTTC
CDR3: CASRTGPNYGYTF

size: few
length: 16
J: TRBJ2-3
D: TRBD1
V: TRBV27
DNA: TGTGCCAGCAGCGAGAGACAGGGGGGGAGCACAGATACGCAGTATTTT
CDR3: CASSERQGGSTDTQYF

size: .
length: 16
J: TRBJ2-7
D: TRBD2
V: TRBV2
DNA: TGTGCCAGCAGTTCAAGACTAGCGGGGGTCGACTACGAGCAGTACTTC
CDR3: CASSSRLAGVDYEQYF

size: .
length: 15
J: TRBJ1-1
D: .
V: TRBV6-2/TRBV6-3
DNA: TGTGCCAGCAGGTTAGATCAAGGCACGAACACTGAAGCTTTCTTT
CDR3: CASRLDQGTNTEAFF

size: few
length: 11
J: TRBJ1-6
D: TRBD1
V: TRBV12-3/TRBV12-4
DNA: TGTCCGACAGGGTTTCAGTCACCCCTCCACTTT
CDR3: CPTGFQSPLHF

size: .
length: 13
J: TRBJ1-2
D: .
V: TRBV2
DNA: TGTGCCAGCTTGACAGTTTTGGCTGATGGCTACACCTTC
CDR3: CASLTVLADGYTF

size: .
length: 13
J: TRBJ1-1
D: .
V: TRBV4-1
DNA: TGCGCCAGCAGCCACGTCGACGGAGTTGAAGCTTTCTTT
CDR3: CASSHVDGVEAFF

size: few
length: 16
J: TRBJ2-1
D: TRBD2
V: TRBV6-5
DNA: TGTGCCAGCAGTTACGGTGGCGGGGGGAGCGACAATGAGCAGTTCTTC
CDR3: CASSYGGGGSDNEQFF